Listed below are T cell receptor beta chains from one sample, sequenced in a study of T cells after posttransplantation cyclophosphamide. The repertoire was sequenced with immunoSEQ multiplex PCR; TCRdb's copy has only in-frame clones and lacks some. The sample has tens of thousands of clones, none seen only once. What was sequenced was PBMCs. Every receptor here comes from a man between 40 and 49 years old in good health, CMV-negative, and a related stem cell transplant donor. Both conserved end residues are part of each CDR3. Fields, in order: V gene, clone size, D gene, J gene, CDR3 protein, CDR3 DNA. The D gene is left open where the match is weak. Only part of the rows carry a size: once, few, many, or a class if the clone is expanded.

TRBV7-8	many	TRBD2	TRBJ2-1	CASRRGSGSRLYNEQFF	TGTGCCAGCAGGCGGGGTAGCGGGAGCCGATTGTACAATGAGCAGTTCTTC
TRBV5-8	many	TRBD2	TRBJ2-1	CASSSTFGASGSHEQFF	TGTGCCAGCAGCTCGACCTTCGGGGCTAGCGGGAGCCATGAGCAGTTCTTC
TRBV7-2	many	-	TRBJ1-2	CASSLQNYGYTF	TGTGCCAGCAGCTTACAGAACTATGGCTACACCTTC
TRBV7-9	many	TRBD1	TRBJ2-1	CASSAGGDEQFF	TGTGCCAGCAGCGCAGGGGGCGATGAGCAGTTCTTC
TRBV11-2	many	-	TRBJ2-1	CASSLGYTGSNEQFF	TGTGCCAGCAGCTTAGGCTATACAGGGTCGAATGAGCAGTTCTTC
TRBV11-1	many	-	TRBJ2-5	CASSLALSEGQETQYF	TGTGCCAGCAGCTTAGCACTCTCTGAGGGCCAAGAGACCCAGTACTTC
TRBV4-2	many	-	TRBJ2-5	CASSQDRETQYF	TGTGCCAGCAGCCAAGATCGGGAGACCCAGTACTTC
TRBV5-8	many	TRBD1	TRBJ1-5	CASSLEGQISNQPQHF	TGTGCCAGCAGCTTGGAGGGACAGATTAGCAATCAGCCCCAGCATTTT
TRBV28	many	-	TRBJ2-3	CASSAGDFTDTQYF	TGTGCCAGCAGCGCCGGGGACTTCACAGATACGCAGTATTTT
TRBV19	many	TRBD1	TRBJ1-5	CASSLPTGSRQPQHF	TGTGCCAGTAGCCTACCGACAGGGTCCCGTCAGCCCCAGCATTTT
TRBV19	many	TRBD1	TRBJ1-1	CASSLSSGTGNTEAFF	TGTGCCAGTAGTCTCAGCTCCGGGACAGGGAACACTGAAGCTTTCTTT
TRBV9	many	-	TRBJ2-7	CASSVAGSELATHEQYF	TGTGCCAGCAGCGTAGCGGGGTCGGAGCTAGCCACCCACGAGCAGTACTTC
TRBV6-6	few	-	TRBJ2-7	CASSYSSAYEQYF	TGTGCCAGCAGTTACTCCTCGGCCTACGAGCAGTACTTC
TRBV19	many	TRBD2	TRBJ2-7	CASSIDGLAASYEQYF	TGTGCCAGTAGTATTGATGGACTAGCGGCCTCCTACGAGCAGTACTTC
TRBV19	many	-	TRBJ2-1	CASSGVGTYNEQFF	TGTGCCAGTAGCGGAGTCGGCACCTACAATGAGCAGTTCTTC
TRBV21-1	many	-	TRBJ2-1	CASSTKREANEQFF	TGTGCCAGCAGCACCAAGCGGGAGGCGAATGAGCAGTTCTTC
TRBV19	many	-	TRBJ1-3	CASNRGSGNTIYF	TGTGCCAGTAATCGGGGGTCTGGAAACACCATATATTTT
TRBV30	-	-	TRBJ2-3	CAWSVGRVDTQYF	TGTGCCTGGAGTGTGGGTCGGGTGGATACGCAGTATTTT
TRBV14	many	TRBD2	TRBJ2-1	CASSQATSGPDNEQFF	TGTGCCAGCAGCCAAGCCACTAGCGGCCCCGACAATGAGCAGTTCTTC
TRBV5-6	many	-	TRBJ1-1	CASSYSGGNTEAFF	TGTGCCAGCAGCTACAGCGGGGGAAACACTGAAGCTTTCTTT
TRBV6-4	many	TRBD1	TRBJ1-5	CASRTNGTGGGGNQPQHF	TGTGCCAGCAGAACGAACGGGACAGGGGGCGGAGGCAATCAGCCCCAGCATTTT
TRBV10-3	many	TRBD1	TRBJ1-4	CAISGQGNQEKLFF	TGTGCCATCAGTGGACAGGGCAATCAGGAAAAACTGTTTTTT
TRBV5-1	many	-	TRBJ2-7	CASSLGDGSSYEQYF	TGCGCCAGCAGCTTGGGGGACGGGAGCTCCTACGAGCAGTACTTC
TRBV5-1	many	TRBD2	TRBJ2-1	CASSLGLAGNNEQFF	TGCGCCAGCAGCTTGGGACTAGCGGGAAATAATGAGCAGTTCTTC
TRBV9	many	-	TRBJ2-2	CASSVVGSQAGELFF	TGTGCCAGCAGCGTAGTGGGGAGCCAGGCCGGGGAGCTGTTTTTT
TRBV9	many	-	TRBJ1-1	CASSPRRAATEAFF	TGTGCCAGCAGCCCCCGCAGGGCTGCCACTGAAGCTTTCTTT
TRBV19	many	-	TRBJ2-7	CASSIGTGGEQYF	TGTGCCAGTAGTATAGGGACTGGAGGAGAGCAGTACTTC
TRBV28	many	-	TRBJ2-1	CASVTDNEQFF	TGTGCCTCCGTAACGGACAATGAGCAGTTCTTC
TRBV7-9	many	TRBD2	TRBJ2-5	CASRTGTSGLETQYF	TGTGCCAGCAGAACGGGGACTAGCGGGCTAGAGACCCAGTACTTC
TRBV30	few	-	TRBJ2-5	CAWSPKSEQYF	TGTGCCTGGAGTCCGAAGTCGGAGCAGTACTTC
TRBV18	many	TRBD1	TRBJ1-5	CASSPGTGDYNQPQHF	TGTGCCAGCTCACCCGGGACAGGTGATTACAATCAGCCCCAGCATTTT
TRBV29-1	many	-	TRBJ2-3	CSASVVTDTQYF	TGCAGCGCCTCGGTAGTCACAGATACGCAGTATTTT
TRBV19	many	TRBD2	TRBJ2-7	CASRETSGSYEQYF	TGTGCCAGTAGAGAGACTAGCGGCTCCTACGAGCAGTACTTC
TRBV27	many	TRBD2	TRBJ2-2	CASGILLAGVVGGELFF	TGTGCCAGCGGCATCCTACTAGCGGGAGTCGTGGGCGGGGAGCTGTTTTTT
TRBV5-1	many	TRBD1	TRBJ2-7	CASSSTGGIYEQYF	TGCGCCAGCAGCTCGACAGGGGGCATTTACGAGCAGTACTTC
TRBV11-2	many	TRBD2	TRBJ2-1	CASKDLLALTYNEQFF	TGTGCCAGCAAGGACTTACTAGCGCTAACCTACAATGAGCAGTTCTTC
TRBV11-2	few	-	TRBJ2-7	CASSLIKGQRGLEQYF	TGTGCCAGCAGCTTAATTAAAGGACAGAGGGGCCTCGAGCAGTACTTC
TRBV7-9	many	-	TRBJ2-6	CASSLGFQGTGANVLTF	TGTGCCAGCAGCTTAGGGTTCCAGGGTACAGGGGCCAACGTCCTGACTTTC
TRBV28	many	-	TRBJ2-7	CASSLSGFGRSEQYF	TGTGCCAGCAGTTTATCCGGTTTTGGGAGGTCCGAGCAGTACTTC
TRBV4-1	many	TRBD1	TRBJ2-3	CASSQERDRADTQYF	TGCGCCAGCAGCCAAGAAAGGGACAGGGCAGATACGCAGTATTTT
TRBV28	many	-	TRBJ1-2	CASSLGPGNGYTF	TGTGCCAGCAGCCTGGGTCCGGGAAATGGCTACACCTTC
TRBV5-1	many	TRBD1	TRBJ1-1	CASSWDRGTEAFF	TGCGCCAGCAGCTGGGACAGGGGAACTGAAGCTTTCTTT
TRBV5-1	many	-	TRBJ1-1	CASSLRSLMNTEAFF	TGCGCCAGCAGCTTGCGGTCACTGATGAACACTGAAGCTTTCTTT
TRBV19	many	TRBD2	TRBJ2-3	CASRAGGADTQYF	TGTGCCAGTAGGGCGGGAGGGGCAGATACGCAGTATTTT
TRBV19	many	-	TRBJ2-2	CASSIAGANTGELFF	TGTGCCAGTAGTATAGCGGGAGCGAACACCGGGGAGCTGTTTTTT
TRBV7-2	many	-	TRBJ1-2	CASSLDGGTYGYTF	TGTGCCAGCAGCTTAGATGGAGGGACGTATGGCTACACCTTC
TRBV19	many	TRBD2	TRBJ2-1	CASSTEPPALAGVWEQFF	TGTGCCAGTAGTACAGAACCCCCAGCCCTAGCGGGAGTTTGGGAGCAGTTCTTC
TRBV2	many	-	TRBJ2-1	CASKESGPTVYEQFF	TGTGCCAGCAAAGAAAGCGGTCCCACGGTATATGAGCAGTTCTTC
TRBV28	many	-	TRBJ1-2	CASHRRAVYGYTF	TGTGCCAGCCACCGGAGGGCGGTCTATGGCTACACCTTC
TRBV30	many	-	TRBJ1-4	CACRAPTNEKLFF	TGTGCCTGCAGGGCTCCAACTAATGAAAAACTGTTTTTT
TRBV6-5	many	-	TRBJ1-1	CASSRQSTMNTEAFF	TGTGCCAGCAGCCGACAGTCTACGATGAACACTGAAGCTTTCTTT
TRBV9	many	TRBD1	TRBJ2-7	CASSVSTGDPLYEQYF	TGTGCCAGCAGCGTGTCTACAGGGGACCCTCTCTACGAGCAGTACTTC
TRBV7-9	many	-	TRBJ2-3	CASSLENRDTQYF	TGTGCCAGCAGCTTAGAGAACAGAGATACGCAGTATTTT
TRBV19	many	TRBD1	TRBJ1-5	CASSLTGGNQPQHF	TGTGCCAGTAGTTTGACAGGGGGCAATCAGCCCCAGCATTTT
TRBV11-3	many	-	TRBJ1-2	CASSPRPGDGYTF	TGTGCCAGCAGCCCCAGACCGGGAGATGGCTACACCTTC
TRBV19	many	-	TRBJ1-1	CASSIRGSTEAFF	TGTGCCAGTAGTATCCGGGGAAGCACTGAAGCTTTCTTT
TRBV5-1	many	-	TRBJ1-2	CASSPEGNRGYTF	TGCGCCAGCAGTCCGGAGGGGAATCGTGGCTACACCTTC
TRBV18	many	TRBD1	TRBJ2-1	CASSPSGGLDEQFF	TGTGCCAGCTCACCCTCAGGGGGCCTGGATGAGCAGTTCTTC
TRBV6-1	many	-	TRBJ2-1	CASSGVPYNEQFF	TGTGCCAGTTCCGGGGTCCCATACAATGAGCAGTTCTTC
TRBV27	many	-	TRBJ2-7	CASSPRQLRMGTYEQYF	TGTGCCAGCAGTCCCAGACAGCTCAGAATGGGGACCTACGAGCAGTACTTC